This entry describes one T cell receptor beta chain. As yet, its antigen is unknown. Per germline, CDR1 LNHDA and CDR2 SQIVND (reference sequence). V lost 3 bases, J lost 3 bases, and 9 bases lay in between. The CDR3 loop spans 13 amino acids. These data come from a study of radiation and T cells in renal cell carcinoma. TCRdb's table, derived via immunoSEQ multiplex PCR, lists solely in-frame clones and lacks some. The table records some 21,000 clones, around 57% of them present only once. General observations from the study: Dominant CDR3 motifs occupied more repertoire in irradiated than control tumors. Sampling covered only 0.75 to 1 g of each tumor.

Documented treatment: treatment-naive control, cytoreductive nephrectomy. The patient's renal cell carcinoma had clear cell pathology. V and J are TRBV19 and TRBJ2-7; weak D call: TRBD1 (6 bases). The starting material was tumor tissue, obtained from a patient whose treatment was nephrectomy without radiotherapy. The sequence was collected from a human donor with renal cell carcinoma. CDR3 sequence: CASSMDRSYEQYF. Here the CDR3 DNA reads TGTGCCAGTAGTATGGACAGAAGCTACGAGCAGTACTTC.